Listed below are T cell receptor beta chains from one sample, sequenced in a study of cytomegalovirus exposure and HLA in healthy donors. TCRdb keeps only in-frame clones here, not all; method: immunoSEQ multiplex PCR. The sample holds under 150,000 clones, approximately 82% seen once. What was sequenced was PBMCs. The receptors shown here come from a boy between 2 and 10 years old in good health and CMV-seronegative. Both conserved end residues are part of each CDR3. The order of the fields is V gene, D gene, clone size, J gene, CDR3 DNA, CDR3 protein. D genes are given only for firm matches. Not every row has a clone size; where given, it reads once, few, many or a size class.

V gene: TRBV7-8
D gene: NA
clone size: few
J gene: TRBJ1-5
CDR3 DNA: TGTGCCAGCAGCTCGGTCGAGGAGAGCAATCAGCCCCAGCATTTT
CDR3 protein: CASSSVEESNQPQHF

V gene: TRBV6-1
D gene: NA
clone size: few
J gene: TRBJ1-5
CDR3 DNA: TGTGCCAGCAGTGAAGGGACAGCCAGCAATCAGCCCCAGCATTTT
CDR3 protein: CASSEGTASNQPQHF

V gene: TRBV6-5
D gene: NA
clone size: NA
J gene: TRBJ2-2
CDR3 DNA: TGTGCCAGCAGTTCCTTTGGGCCATATACCCACCGGGGAGCTGTTTTT
CDR3 protein: CASSSFGPYTHRGAVF

V gene: TRBV5-8
D gene: NA
clone size: NA
J gene: TRBJ1-6
CDR3 DNA: TGTGCCAGCAGCTTGAGAGTCCAGGCCCAAAAGGCACCCCTCCACTTT
CDR3 protein: CASSLRVQAQKAPLHF

V gene: TRBV11-1
D gene: TRBD2
clone size: NA
J gene: TRBJ2-2
CDR3 DNA: TGTGCCAGCAGCTTACTTGCGGGGGTGGCCGGGGAGCTGTTTTTT
CDR3 protein: CASSLLAGVAGELFF

V gene: TRBV5-1
D gene: TRBD1
clone size: NA
J gene: TRBJ1-5
CDR3 DNA: TGCGCCAGCAGCCTGACAGGGTGGGATCAGCCCCAGCATTTT
CDR3 protein: CASSLTGWDQPQHF

V gene: TRBV6-4
D gene: NA
clone size: NA
J gene: TRBJ2-1
CDR3 DNA: TGTGCCAGCAGTGTTCAAGCGGAAAATGAGCAGTTCTTC
CDR3 protein: CASSVQAENEQFF

V gene: TRBV10-3
D gene: TRBD2
clone size: NA
J gene: TRBJ2-2
CDR3 DNA: TGTGCCATCAGTTCGACTAGCGGATACACCGGGGAGCTGTTTTTT
CDR3 protein: CAISSTSGYTGELFF

V gene: TRBV10-1
D gene: NA
clone size: NA
J gene: TRBJ2-1
CDR3 DNA: TGCGCCGCCGGTCGCAATGAGCAGTTCTTC
CDR3 protein: CAAGRNEQFF

V gene: TRBV5-8
D gene: NA
clone size: NA
J gene: TRBJ1-1
CDR3 DNA: TGTGCCAGCAGCTTGGGAGCAACTGAAGCTTTCTTT
CDR3 protein: CASSLGATEAFF

V gene: TRBV10-3
D gene: NA
clone size: NA
J gene: TRBJ1-6
CDR3 DNA: TGTGCCATTCGGGACACAAATTCACCCCTCCACTTT
CDR3 protein: CAIRDTNSPLHF

V gene: TRBV18
D gene: TRBD1
clone size: NA
J gene: TRBJ1-1
CDR3 DNA: TGTGCCGCACGACCCGGCAGGGGGCCTTCATACACTGAAGCTTTCTTT
CDR3 protein: CAARPGRGPSYTEAFF

V gene: TRBV19
D gene: TRBD2
clone size: once
J gene: TRBJ2-2
CDR3 DNA: TGTGCCAGTACCCCGGGACTAGGTAACACCGGGGAGCTGTTTTTT
CDR3 protein: CASTPGLGNTGELFF

V gene: TRBV7-9
D gene: TRBD2
clone size: NA
J gene: TRBJ2-1
CDR3 DNA: TGTGCCAGCAGCTTAGTGGGACTAGCGGGAGTTCGTTATGAGCAGTTCTTC
CDR3 protein: CASSLVGLAGVRYEQFF

V gene: TRBV4-3
D gene: TRBD1
clone size: NA
J gene: TRBJ2-1
CDR3 DNA: TGCGCCAGCAGCCAAGCCTGGGTACTAGGACAGGGACTCTACAATGAGCAGTTCTTC
CDR3 protein: CASSQAWVLGQGLYNEQFF

V gene: TRBV6-4
D gene: TRBD2
clone size: NA
J gene: TRBJ2-1
CDR3 DNA: TGTGCCAGCAGTGATGGCGGGGGGGCCGGGAGTGGGCAGTTCTTC
CDR3 protein: CASSDGGGAGSGQFF

V gene: TRBV7-8
D gene: NA
clone size: NA
J gene: TRBJ2-2
CDR3 DNA: TGTGCCAGCAGCTTGCTGATCCTCTGGGCCGACACCGGGGAGCTGTTTTTT
CDR3 protein: CASSLLILWADTGELFF

V gene: TRBV19
D gene: NA
clone size: NA
J gene: TRBJ1-6
CDR3 DNA: TGTGCCAGTAACTCTTTGGGGAGGGGAGGTCCCCTCCACTTT
CDR3 protein: CASNSLGRGGPLHF

V gene: TRBV6-6
D gene: TRBD1
clone size: NA
J gene: TRBJ1-5
CDR3 DNA: TGTGCCAGCAGTTCGGGACAGGGGTTTCAGCCCCAGCATTTT
CDR3 protein: CASSSGQGFQPQHF

V gene: TRBV19
D gene: TRBD2
clone size: NA
J gene: TRBJ2-1
CDR3 DNA: TGTGCCAGTAGTATAAGTCTAGCGGGCTGGCGGGCACCAGCAGATGAGCAGTTCTTC
CDR3 protein: CASSISLAGWRAPADEQFF

V gene: TRBV6-5
D gene: NA
clone size: few
J gene: TRBJ2-7
CDR3 DNA: TGTGCCAGCAGTTACGGCGGTGACAGGCCGTACGAGCAGTACTTC
CDR3 protein: CASSYGGDRPYEQYF

V gene: TRBV19
D gene: NA
clone size: NA
J gene: TRBJ1-2
CDR3 DNA: TGTGCCAGTAGTAACCTCGGGACTCCCGAGCGGGGCTACACCTTC
CDR3 protein: CASSNLGTPERGYTF

V gene: TRBV4-3
D gene: NA
clone size: NA
J gene: TRBJ1-6
CDR3 DNA: TGCGCCAGCAGCCAAGAGGGCCTAACAGACACTTCTCATTCACCCCTCCACTTT
CDR3 protein: CASSQEGLTDTSHSPLHF

V gene: TRBV6-6
D gene: NA
clone size: NA
J gene: TRBJ1-1
CDR3 DNA: TGTGCCAGCAGTTACTCAGACAGCCTGAACACTGAAGCTTTCTTT
CDR3 protein: CASSYSDSLNTEAFF

V gene: TRBV30
D gene: NA
clone size: NA
J gene: TRBJ2-2
CDR3 DNA: TGTGCCTGGAGAGAGACACCCCCACCGAACACCGGGGAGCTGTTTTTT
CDR3 protein: CAWRETPPPNTGELFF

V gene: TRBV7-2
D gene: TRBD1
clone size: NA
J gene: TRBJ2-4
CDR3 DNA: TGTGCCAGCAGCCACACAGGGGGCCTAGCCAAAAACATTCAGTACTTC
CDR3 protein: CASSHTGGLAKNIQYF